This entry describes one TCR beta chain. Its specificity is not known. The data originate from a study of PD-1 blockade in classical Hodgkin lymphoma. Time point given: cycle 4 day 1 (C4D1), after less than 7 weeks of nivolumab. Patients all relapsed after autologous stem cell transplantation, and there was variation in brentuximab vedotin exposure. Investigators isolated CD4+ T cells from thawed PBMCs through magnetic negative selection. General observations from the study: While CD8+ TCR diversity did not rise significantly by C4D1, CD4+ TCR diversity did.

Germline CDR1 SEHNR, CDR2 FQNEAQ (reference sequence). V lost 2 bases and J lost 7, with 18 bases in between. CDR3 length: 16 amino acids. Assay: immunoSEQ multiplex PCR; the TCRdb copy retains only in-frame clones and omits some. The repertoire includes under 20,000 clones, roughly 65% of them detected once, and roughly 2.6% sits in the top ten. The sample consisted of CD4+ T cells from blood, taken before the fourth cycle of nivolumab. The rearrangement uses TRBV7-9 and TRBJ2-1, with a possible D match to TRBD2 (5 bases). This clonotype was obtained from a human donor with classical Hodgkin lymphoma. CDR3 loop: CASSLNPQLASNEQFF. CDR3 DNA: TGTGCCAGCAGCTTAAACCCCCAATTAGCGAGTAATGAGCAGTTCTTC. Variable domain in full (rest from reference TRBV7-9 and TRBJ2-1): DTGVSQNPRHKITKRGQNVTFRCDPISEHNRLYWYRQTLGQGPEFLTYFQNEAQLEKSRLLSDRFSAERPKGSFSTLEIQRTEQGDSAMYLCASSLNPQLASNEQFFGPGTRLTVL.